These 21 T cell receptor beta chains share one sample of origin, sequenced in a study of graft-versus-host responses after intestinal transplantation. Repertoires were generated with immunoSEQ multiplex PCR, while TCRdb's copy carries only in-frame clones and drops some. The table lists about 85,000 clones, roughly four fifths of them singletons. Their cognate antigens are unknown. The input for sequencing was unstimulated CD8+ T cells sorted from spleen or lymph node cells, taken before intestinal transplant. The receptors derive from a human donor who received an intestinal transplant.

The V gene is TRBV7-8, the J gene TRBJ1-1; no firm D call. The CDR3 consists of 14 residues. Germline-derived CDR1 and CDR2 are SGHVS and FQNEAQ. Deletions cut 1 base from V and 7 bases from J, with 13 bases between. In DNA, the CDR3 is TGTGCCAGCAGCTTAGTTACCGCCAATCATGAAGCTTTCTTT. Protein sequence: CASSLVTANHEAFF.

CDR3 in DNA: TGCAGCGTTGTAAGTGGGACAGGGTGGGCCGAGCAGTACTTC. Translation gives CSVVSGTGWAEQYF. The rearrangement links TRBV29-1 to TRBJ2-7, with 9 bases fitting TRBD1. CDR1 SQVTM and CDR2 ANQGSEA come from the germline V gene. Losses at the gene ends were 4 bases for V and 6 bases for J; bases not matched to a gene: 10. This CDR3 has 14 residues.

The chain combines TRBV5-1 with TRBJ2-7, with D unresolved. Trimming shortened V by 5 bases and J by 3 bases, and 12 bases separated the two germline ends. The CDR3 length is 13 residues. Germline-derived CDR1 and CDR2 are SGHRS and YFSETQ. The CDR3, as DNA: TGCGCCAGCAGGCACGGCGTTGGCTACGAGCAGTACTTC. Translating gives CASRHGVGYEQYF.

The rearrangement links TRBV6-1 to TRBJ2-7, with 7 bases aligning to TRBD1. After removal of 5 bases from V and 4 bases from J, the junction contained 5 bases not matched to a gene. The CDR3 totals 13 residues. Germline CDR1 reads MNHNS; CDR2 reads SASEGT. DNA of the CDR3: TGTGCCAGCAGTCCCTACAGGGGTTACGAGCAGTACTTC. This codes for CASSPYRGYEQYF.

The chain joins TRBV2 to TRBJ2-1, with a tentative D call TRBD2 (5 bases). The CDR3 sequence is 14 residues long. The V end was cut by 6 bases, the J end by 9 bases, with 18 bases between. From germline, CDR1 is SNHLY and CDR2 FYNNEI. Here the CDR3 DNA reads TGTGCCAGCAGACAGTGGGGAGAGAATCCTGAGCAGTTCTTC. Translating gives CASRQWGENPEQFF.

The chain recombines TRBV12-5 with TRBJ1-2; D unclear. Germline V gene data show CDR1 as LGHNT and CDR2 as FRNRAP. Trimming pared 0 bases from V and 3 bases from J, leaving 2 bases between. The CDR3 extends over 12 amino acids. The CDR3 DNA reads TGTGCTAGTGGTTTGGTCGACTATGGCTACACCTTC. Translation gives CASGLVDYGYTF.

The chain recombines TRBV18 with TRBJ2-7; D unresolved. The CDR3 loop spans 12 amino acids. V was pared by 2 bases and J by 2 bases, with 4 bases between. Germline V lookup: CDR1 KGHSH, CDR2 LQKENI. The CDR3 DNA reads as TGTGCCAGCTCACCAGACGCCTACGAGCAGTACTTC. Protein sequence: CASSPDAYEQYF.

The chain has TRBV4-1 and TRBJ1-6; no definite D call. The germline V and J ends were trimmed by 4 bases and 10 bases, with 17 bases remaining between them. Germline CDR1 is MGHRA and CDR2 is YSYEKL. The CDR3 covers 15 residues. DNA for the CDR3: TGCGCCAGCAGCCCACGGACCGTTTTGGGGTCACCCCTCCACTTT. It specifies CASSPRTVLGSPLHF.

The CDR3 sequence: CASSETGTQGYNEQFF. The DNA for the CDR3 is TGTGCCAGCAGTGAAACCGGGACCCAGGGCTACAATGAGCAGTTCTTC. The V call is TRBV2, the J call TRBJ2-1; D assignment may be TRBD1 or TRBD2 (5 bases each). The germline V gene has CDR1 SNHLY and CDR2 FYNNEI. Trimming removed 2 bases from V and 3 bases from J, with 14 bases in between. The CDR3 length is 16 residues.

In this sample, this clone turned up once. The chain is built from TRBV27 and TRBJ2-2; 11 nucleotides match TRBD2. The trim removed 2 bases at V and 6 bases at J, leaving 5 bases unmatched. Germline CDR1 MNHEY, CDR2 SMNVEV (reference sequence). The CDR3 extends over 16 amino acids. The CDR3 here is CASSLELAGVPGELFF. The CDR3, as DNA: TGTGCCAGCAGTTTAGAACTAGCGGGAGTGCCCGGGGAGCTGTTTTTT.

J is TRBJ1-1 and V is TRBV16, with 11 bases that match TRBD1. The germline V gene has CDR1 KGHSY and CDR2 FQNENV. The V segment lost 3 bases and the J segment 5 bases; nucleotides outside the gene matches: 2. The CDR3 extends over 14 amino acids. The CDR3 protein is CASSQGQGGTEAFF. The CDR3 DNA reads as TGTGCCAGCAGCCAGGGACAGGGGGGGACTGAAGCTTTCTTT. The full variable domain, with the rest looked up from reference TRBV16 and TRBJ1-1, is GEEVAQTPKHLVRGEGQKAKLYCAPIKGHSYVFWYQQVLKNEFKFLISFQNENVFDETGMPKERFSAKCLPNSPCSLEIQATKLEDSAVYFCASSQGQGGTEAFFGQGTRLTVV.

The V call is TRBV5-1, the J call TRBJ1-4; 8 nucleotides line up with TRBD1. Germline V gives CDR1 SGHRS, CDR2 YFSETQ. This CDR3 comprises 16 residues. The V segment lost 3 bases and the J segment 11 bases; nucleotides outside the gene matches: 15. Written as DNA, the CDR3 is TGCGCCAGCAGCTACATGGGACAGGCAGTGATTCAGAAACTGTTTTTT. Its translation is CASSYMGQAVIQKLFF.

The chain joins TRBV27 to TRBJ2-7, with TRBD1 identical over 10 bases. The J segment lost 2 bases and the V segment lost 5 bases, leaving 3 bases of the junction unmatched. Germline V gene data show CDR1 as MNHEY and CDR2 as SMNVEV (reference sequence). The length of the CDR3 is 14 residues. The CDR3 loop is CASSAGTGAYEQYF. CDR3 bases: TGTGCCAGCAGTGCCGGGACAGGGGCCTACGAGCAGTACTTC.

The chain links TRBV27 to TRBJ1-1, with unresolved D. The V gene's germline CDR1 is MNHEY and CDR2 SMNVEV (reference sequence). CDR3 length: 13 amino acids. V lost 6 bases, J lost 0 bases, and 8 bases lay in between. DNA for the CDR3: TGTGCCAGCAGGATCCAAGTGAACACTGAAGCTTTCTTT. The encoded protein is CASRIQVNTEAFF.

This clone was counted once. The chain recombines TRBV28 with TRBJ2-7, with 7 bases matching TRBD2. The CDR3 length is 15 residues. V lost 7 bases and J lost 3; bases outside the gene matches: 12. Germline values: CDR1 MDHEN, CDR2 SYDVKM. CDR3 DNA sequence: TGTGCCAGCACGTCCGGGGGAGGGACCTACTACGAGCAGTACTTC. Protein product: CASTSGGGTYYEQYF.

This sequence joins TRBV6-5 and TRBJ2-2; D is possibly TRBD1 or TRBD2 (5 bases each). There are 14 residues in the CDR3. Germline V CDR1 and CDR2: MNHEY, SVGAGI. The V and J ends lost 7 bases and 9 bases respectively, with 18 bases between them. Here the CDR3 reads CASINGHGIRELFF. CDR3 DNA sequence: TGTGCCAGCATTAACGGACACGGGATTAGGGAGCTGTTTTTT.

The chain has TRBV6-5 and TRBJ1-1; 10 bases are a match to TRBD1. CDR1 is MNHEY, CDR2 SVGAGI, per germline. The V segment lost 5 bases and the J segment 7 bases; nucleotides outside the gene matches: 4. CDR3 size: 13 residues. In nucleotides, the CDR3 is TGTGCCAGCAGTGAATGGACAGGGGGTGAAGCTTTCTTT. Its protein product is CASSEWTGGEAFF.

The count of this clone is one. V and J are TRBV19 and TRBJ2-7; D might be TRBD2 (6 bases). CDR1 is LNHDA and CDR2 is SQIVND in the germline V gene (reference sequence). The CDR3 contains 13 residues. With 3 bases removed from V and 3 bases from J, the gap between germline ends came to 9 bases. The CDR3 DNA is TGTGCCAGTAGTATTCAGGGAGGCTACGAGCAGTACTTC. This gives the protein CASSIQGGYEQYF.

The chain links TRBV27 to TRBJ1-6; possibly TRBD1 for D (5 bases). CDR1 MNHEY and CDR2 SMNVEV come from the germline V gene (reference sequence). V was pared by 2 bases and J by 10 bases, with 9 bases between. This CDR3 spans 13 amino acids. CDR3 amino acids: CASSLQGGSPLHF. The CDR3 nucleotides are TGTGCCAGCAGTTTACAGGGAGGATCACCCCTCCACTTT.

This rearrangement joins TRBV6-1 to TRBJ1-1, with D unclear. This CDR3 region has 13 residues. Trimming left V 3 bases short and J 3 bases short, with 8 bases between. Germline lookup yields CDR1 MNHNS and CDR2 SASEGT. The CDR3 protein is CASSERPYTEAFF. The CDR3 DNA sequence: TGTGCCAGCAGTGAGAGACCGTACACTGAAGCTTTCTTT.

The chain couples TRBV30 to TRBJ2-3; 12 bases line up with TRBD2. The length of the CDR3 is 14 residues. The germline V gene has CDR1 GTSNPN and CDR2 SVGIG (reference sequence). The V and J ends lost 5 bases and 4 bases, in that order; junction bases with no gene match: 4. The CDR3 DNA follows: TGTGCCTGGGACCCTAGCGGGAGGGCAGATACGCAGTATTTT. It is translated as CAWDPSGRADTQYF. Full variable domain (outside the CDR3, taken from reference TRBV30 and TRBJ2-3): SQTIHQWPATLVQPVGSPLSLECTVEGTSNPNLYWYRQAAGRGLQLLFYSVGIGQISSEVPQNLSASRPQDRQFILSSKKLLLSDSGFYLCAWDPSGRADTQYFGPGTRLTVL.